The present T cell receptor beta chain was sequenced within a study of blood T cell repertoires in COVID-19 (TCRdb year 2020). For the wider study: Samples covering the acute and convalescent phases of COVID-19 were provided by collaborators in the United States, Italy and Spain. Sample metadata almost always included a de-identified subject ID, COVID-19 status, age in years and sex. Where HLA class I and class II types were available, the types were taken from metadata supplied by the sample provider, not from assay-based typing. The samples were drawn from the first 160 participants of the ongoing ImmuneRACE study and from 950 to 1,500 subjects provided by 6 global collaborators. The prospective study material was composed of cDNA or gDNA derived from T cells, B-cell-depleted T cells, or PBMCs. The dataset comprised deeply sampled blood TCRbeta repertoires from subjects exposed to, actively infected with, or recovered from COVID-19. The repertoires were released in a freely available public database intended as a resource for research on the immune response to SARS-CoV-2.

V lost 0 bases and J lost 2 bases, and the count of bases not matched to a germline gene is 5. In the germline V gene, CDR1 corresponds to SGHRS and CDR2 to YFSETQ. There are 16 amino acids in the CDR3, from cysteine to phenylalanine inclusive. Only CDR3 DNA is held: 48 bases, read in frame from base 1. Remarks on this clone: There is no known antigen for this receptor. No much larger clone is present one base from it, and per-base qualities are unavailable.

TCRbeta CDR3 regions were amplified from genomic DNA by means of the immunoSEQ Assay, a bias-controlled multiplex PCR. In the paper's pipeline: Nucleated cell counts per sample were estimated from amplification of reference gene primers within the assay. To quantify the absolute abundance of each unique TCRbeta CDR3 rearrangement, sequence reads were collapsed and filtered. Productive Simpson clonality was computed per sample as the square root of Simpson's diversity index over productive rearrangements. TCRdb stores this immuneACCESS table with in-frame sequences only. Part of the clones is absent; in the studies checked, under half of the shortfall reflects unresolved V genes, and no reason is known for the rest. Clone size and the V and J calls come from that table; the DNA yielded D and trimming. Present in this sample are some 320,000 clones, 80% to 90% of which were seen just once. The ten largest clones add up to approximately 5.3% of the sample.

Participants in the prospective study were aged roughly 18 to 90 years, lived in 24 United States geographic areas, and enrolled through a virtual design. In the prospective study, cohorts were assigned on the basis of participant-reported clinical history obtained from a screening survey and a study questionnaire. For ImmuneRACE Cohort 3, a participant was defined as recovered based on two consecutive negative NP/OP PCR tests, clearance by a healthcare professional, or resolution of symptoms. In the prospective study, mobile phlebotomists collected whole blood, serum and a nasopharyngeal or oropharyngeal swab from each participant. Additional blood draws and questionnaires over an approximately two-month period could optionally be provided by prospective study participants. Prospective study blood samples were shipped either frozen or at room temperature before DNA extraction. General study outcomes and caveats: How much clinical and demographic metadata was included differed by source and by participant, and the metadata was provided uncurated.

The origin of this receptor is a woman in her 30s who had recovered from COVID-19. Sequenced input: PBMCs or T cells enriched from blood (not recorded which). The chain links TRBV5-1 with TRBJ2-3, and TRBD1 matches 8 of the central bases. This receptor has the CDR3 CASSLEGQAVTDTQYF. The bases read TGCGCCAGCAGCTTGGAGGGACAGGCCGTCACAGATACGCAGTATTTT.